One sample yielded the 7 T cell receptor beta chains listed below, sequenced in a study of T cells after yellow fever vaccination. A single record per CDR3 protein comes from TCRdb applying MiXCR to the 5' RACE reads. The table shows about 58,000 distinct CDR3 sequences, with approximately 6% occurring only once. Sequenced here: PBMCs, either bulk or a sorted T-cell subset (CD4+, CD8+, memory, or dextramer-sorted; not recorded which), sampled on the day of the yellow fever booster vaccination. Receptor source: a man between 18 and 29 years old who received the YFV17D yellow fever vaccine.

This clonotype appeared many times. One end of the junction is discordant with germline, which a read error may explain. The genes are TRBV7-9 and TRBJ2-1; 8 bases line up with TRBD2. The CDR3 contains 17 residues. CDR1 is SEHNR, CDR2 FQNEAQ, per germline (reference sequence). CDR3 protein: CASSHLSGGDIYNEQSF. In DNA form, the CDR3 reads TGTGCCAGCAGTCATCTCAGCGGGGGAGACATCTACAATGAGCAGTCCTTC.

The sample holds many counts of this clonotype. This chain uses TRBV5-1 with TRBJ2-3; 7 positions match TRBD2. Looked up from germline, CDR1 is SGHRS and CDR2 is YFSETQ. The length of the CDR3 is 16 residues. V lost 0 bases to trimming and J lost 5 bases; unmatched junction nucleotides: 9. The CDR3 DNA reads TGCGCCAGCAGCTTGGATGGAGCGGGGACCGGAGATACGCAGTATTTT. Translating it yields CASSLDGAGTGDTQYF.

This clonotype was counted ten times or more. V usage is TRBV7-3 and J usage is TRBJ2-5, with a tentative D call TRBD2 (7 bases). Germline V lookup: CDR1 SGHTA, CDR2 FQGTGA. Trimming took 4 bases from V and 2 from J, leaving 17 bases between them. The CDR3 is 16 residues long. DNA for the CDR3: TGTGCCAGCAGCTCCTCTGGGCGGGGGCTGCAAGAGACCCAGTACTTC. As protein: CASSSSGRGLQETQYF.

V and J are TRBV23-1 and TRBJ2-1; D is unclear. TRBV23-1 is annotated as an ORF whose role is uncertain. Trimming removed 5 bases at V and 7 bases at J, with 3 bases between. CDR3 size: 10 residues. CDR3 nucleotide sequence: TGCGCCAGCAGTGAAAATGAGCAGTTCTTC. The encoded protein is CASSENEQFF.

V gene TRBV6-5 combines with J gene TRBJ1-2; weak D call: TRBD1 (6 bases). The CDR3 is made up of 13 amino acids. CDR1 is MNHEY and CDR2 is SVGAGI in the germline V gene. Trimming stripped 6 bases from V and 8 bases from J, with 16 bases between. CDR3 sequence (DNA): TGTGCCAGCAGCCCCGGACAGTTACGGGGCTACACCTTC. Protein sequence: CASSPGQLRGYTF.

This clonotype was detected only a few times. For the CDR3, the DNA is TGTGCCAGCAGCGGCTCGGACAGGGCGGATGGCTACACCTTC. Protein sequence: CASSGSDRADGYTF. This chain uses TRBV9 with TRBJ1-2; 8 bases fit TRBD1. This CDR3 is built from 14 residues. The germline gives CDR1 SGDLS, CDR2 YYNGEE. V gave up 3 bases and J gave up 6 bases; unmatched junction bases: 7. The entire variable domain, with the rest obtained from reference TRBV9 and TRBJ1-2, is as follows: DSGVTQTPKHLITATGQRVTLRCSPRSGDLSVYWYQQSLDQGLQFLIQYYNGEERAKGNILERFSAQQFPDLHSELNLSSLELGDSALYFCASSGSDRADGYTFGSGTRLTVV.

Only a few counts were recorded for this clonotype. The J gene is TRBJ2-2, the V gene TRBV20-1; TRBD2 agrees at 9 bases. V was pared by 4 bases and J by 3 bases, with 6 bases of the junction left unmatched. Germline-derived CDR1 and CDR2 are DFQATT and SNEGSKA (reference sequence). This CDR3 is built from 15 residues. DNA for the CDR3: TGCAGTGCTAAAGGCTCTAGCGGGGACACCGGGGAGCTGTTTTTT. This codes for CSAKGSSGDTGELFF.